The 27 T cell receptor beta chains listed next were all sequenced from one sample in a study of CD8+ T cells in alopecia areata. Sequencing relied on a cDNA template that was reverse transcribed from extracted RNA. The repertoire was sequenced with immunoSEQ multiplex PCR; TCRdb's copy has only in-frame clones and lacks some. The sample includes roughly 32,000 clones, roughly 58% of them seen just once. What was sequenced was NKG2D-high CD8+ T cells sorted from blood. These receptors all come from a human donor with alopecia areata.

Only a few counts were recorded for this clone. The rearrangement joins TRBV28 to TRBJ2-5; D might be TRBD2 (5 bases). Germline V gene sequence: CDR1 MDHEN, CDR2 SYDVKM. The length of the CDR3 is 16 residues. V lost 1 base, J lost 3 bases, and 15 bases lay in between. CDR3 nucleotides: TGTGCCAGCAGTTTATCCCCGGGGTCGATTGAAGAGACCCAGTACTTC. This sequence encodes CASSLSPGSIEETQYF.

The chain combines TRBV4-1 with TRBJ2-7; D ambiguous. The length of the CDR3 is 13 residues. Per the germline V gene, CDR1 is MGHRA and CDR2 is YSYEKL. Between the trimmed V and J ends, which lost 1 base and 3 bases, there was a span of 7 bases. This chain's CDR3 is CASSQVSDYEQYF. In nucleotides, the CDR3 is TGCGCCAGCAGCCAAGTGTCCGACTACGAGCAGTACTTC.

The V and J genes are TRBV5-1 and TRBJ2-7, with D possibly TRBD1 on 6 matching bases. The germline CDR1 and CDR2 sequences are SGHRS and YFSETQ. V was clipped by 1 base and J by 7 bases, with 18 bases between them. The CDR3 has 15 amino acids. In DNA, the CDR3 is TGCGCCAGCAGCTTGTATTCGCAGGGGCTGGCGGAGCAGTACTTC. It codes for CASSLYSQGLAEQYF.

CDR3 residues: CANLKGQGYTEAFF. In nucleotides, the CDR3 is TGTGCCAATCTCAAGGGACAGGGTTACACTGAAGCTTTCTTT. This rearrangement joins TRBV19 to TRBJ1-1; 9 bases fit TRBD1. Trimming removed 10 bases from V and 3 bases from J; junction bases left unmatched: 9. This CDR3 region has 14 residues. Germline CDR1 reads LNHDA; CDR2 reads SQIVND (reference sequence).

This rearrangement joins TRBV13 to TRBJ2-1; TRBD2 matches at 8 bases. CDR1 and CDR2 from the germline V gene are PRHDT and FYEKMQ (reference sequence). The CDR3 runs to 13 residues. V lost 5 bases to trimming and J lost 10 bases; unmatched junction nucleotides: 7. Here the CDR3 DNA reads TGTGCCAGCAGCCCCCGTGTAGCGGGGGAGCAGTTCTTC. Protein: CASSPRVAGEQFF. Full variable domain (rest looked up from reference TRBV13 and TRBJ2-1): AAGVIQSPRHLIKEKRETATLKCYPIPRHDTVYWYQQGPGQDPQFLISFYEKMQSDKGSIPDRFSAQQFSDYHSELNMSSLELGDSALYFCASSPRVAGEQFFGPGTRLTVL.

The CDR3 DNA follows: TGTGCCAGTAGCTGGGACTCCTACAATGAGCAGTTCTTC. Translating gives CASSWDSYNEQFF. The chain uses TRBV19 and TRBJ2-1; D gene uncertain. V was shortened by 6 bases and J by 0 bases, with 6 bases between the two germline ends. CDR3 length equals 13 residues. CDR1 and CDR2 from the germline V gene are LNHDA and SQIVND (reference sequence).

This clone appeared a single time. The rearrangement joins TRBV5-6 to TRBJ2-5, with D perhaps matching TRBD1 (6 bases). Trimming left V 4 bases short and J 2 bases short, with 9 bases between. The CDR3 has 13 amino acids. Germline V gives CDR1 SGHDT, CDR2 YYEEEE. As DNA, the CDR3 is TGTGCCAGCAGCGTGGACAGACAAGAGACCCAGTACTTC. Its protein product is CASSVDRQETQYF.

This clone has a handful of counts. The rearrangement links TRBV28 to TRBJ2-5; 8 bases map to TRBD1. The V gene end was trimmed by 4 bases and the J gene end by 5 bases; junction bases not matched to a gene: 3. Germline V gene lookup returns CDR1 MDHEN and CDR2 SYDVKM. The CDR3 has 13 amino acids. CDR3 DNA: TGTGCCAGCAGTTGGACAGGGCGCGAGACCCAGTACTTC. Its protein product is CASSWTGRETQYF.

The CDR3 nucleotides read TGTGCCAGCAGTTACTCCCTACAAGAGACCCAGTACTTC. Its protein product is CASSYSLQETQYF. The chain links TRBV6-5 to TRBJ2-5, with D unclear. Trimming shortened V by 0 bases and J by 2 bases, and 4 bases separated the two germline ends. This CDR3 region has 13 residues. Germline CDR1 reads MNHEY; CDR2 reads SVGAGI.

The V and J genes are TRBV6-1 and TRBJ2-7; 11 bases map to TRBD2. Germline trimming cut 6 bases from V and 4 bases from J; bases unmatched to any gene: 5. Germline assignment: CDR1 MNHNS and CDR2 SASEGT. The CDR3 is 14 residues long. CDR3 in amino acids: CASSYRTSGYEQYF. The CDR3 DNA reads TGTGCCAGCAGCTATCGGACTAGCGGGTACGAGCAGTACTTC.

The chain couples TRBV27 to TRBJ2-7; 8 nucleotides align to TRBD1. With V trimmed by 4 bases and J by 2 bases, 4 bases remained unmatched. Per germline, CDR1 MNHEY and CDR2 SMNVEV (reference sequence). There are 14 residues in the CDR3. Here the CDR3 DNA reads TGTGCCAGCAGTTGGGGGACAGGACCCTACGAGCAGTACTTC. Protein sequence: CASSWGTGPYEQYF.

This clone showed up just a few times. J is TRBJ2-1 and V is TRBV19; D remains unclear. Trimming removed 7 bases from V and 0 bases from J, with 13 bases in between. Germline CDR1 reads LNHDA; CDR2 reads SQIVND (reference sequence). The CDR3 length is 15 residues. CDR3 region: CASTPDGSSYNEQFF. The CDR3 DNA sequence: TGTGCCAGTACCCCGGACGGTAGCTCCTACAATGAGCAGTTCTTC.

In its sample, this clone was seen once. This chain's CDR3 is CASRTTSNTEAFF. The CDR3 nucleotides are TGTGCCAGCAGGACAACCTCTAACACTGAAGCTTTCTTT. V is TRBV6-5 and J is TRBJ1-1; no reliable D call. The CDR3 spans 13 residues. Trimming removed 6 bases from V and 2 bases from J, with 10 bases in between. Germline CDR1 MNHEY, CDR2 SVGAGI.

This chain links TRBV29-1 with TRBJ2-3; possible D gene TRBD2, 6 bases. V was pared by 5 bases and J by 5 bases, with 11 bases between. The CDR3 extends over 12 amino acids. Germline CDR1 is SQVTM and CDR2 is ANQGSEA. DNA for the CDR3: TGCAGCGTTAGGGCGGGGCAAGATACGCAGTATTTT. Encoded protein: CSVRAGQDTQYF.

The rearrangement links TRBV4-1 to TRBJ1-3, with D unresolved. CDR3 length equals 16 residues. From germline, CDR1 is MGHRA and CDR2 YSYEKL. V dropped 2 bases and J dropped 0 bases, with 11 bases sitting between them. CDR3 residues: CASSQMTGNSGNTIYF. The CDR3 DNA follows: TGCGCCAGCAGCCAAATGACGGGGAACTCTGGAAACACCATATATTTT.

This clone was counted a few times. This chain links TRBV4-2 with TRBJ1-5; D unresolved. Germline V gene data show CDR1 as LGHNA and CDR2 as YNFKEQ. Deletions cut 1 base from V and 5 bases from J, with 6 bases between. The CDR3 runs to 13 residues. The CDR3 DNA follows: TGTGCCAGCAGCCAAGTTATAGATCAGCCCCAGCATTTT. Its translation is CASSQVIDQPQHF.

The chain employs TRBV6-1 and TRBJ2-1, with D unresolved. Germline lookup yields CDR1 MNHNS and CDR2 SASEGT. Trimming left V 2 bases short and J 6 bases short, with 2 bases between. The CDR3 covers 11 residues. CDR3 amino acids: CASSEFNEQFF. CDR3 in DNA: TGTGCCAGCAGTGAATTCAATGAGCAGTTCTTC.

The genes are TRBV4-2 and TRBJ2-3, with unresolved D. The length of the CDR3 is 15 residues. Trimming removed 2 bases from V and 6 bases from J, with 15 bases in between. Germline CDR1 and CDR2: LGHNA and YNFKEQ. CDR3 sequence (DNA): TGTGCCAGCAGCCAACTAGACTCCACCGTCGATACGCAGTATTTT. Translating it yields CASSQLDSTVDTQYF.

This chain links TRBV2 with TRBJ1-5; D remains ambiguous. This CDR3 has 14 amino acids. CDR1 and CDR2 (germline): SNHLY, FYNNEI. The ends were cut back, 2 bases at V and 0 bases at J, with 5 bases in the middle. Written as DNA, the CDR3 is TGTGCCAGCAGTGAAACAGCTAGCAATCAGCCCCAGCATTTT. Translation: CASSETASNQPQHF.

In nucleotides, the CDR3 is TGTGCCAGCGGCGACAGCTTGAACACTGAAGCTTTCTTT. Translated, it gives CASGDSLNTEAFF. The rearrangement uses TRBV7-9 and TRBJ1-1, with D possibly matching TRBD1 (5 bases). Germline assignment: CDR1 SEHNR and CDR2 FQNEAQ (reference sequence). The length of the CDR3 is 13 residues. Trimming shortened V by 8 bases and J by 0 bases, and 10 bases separated the two germline ends.

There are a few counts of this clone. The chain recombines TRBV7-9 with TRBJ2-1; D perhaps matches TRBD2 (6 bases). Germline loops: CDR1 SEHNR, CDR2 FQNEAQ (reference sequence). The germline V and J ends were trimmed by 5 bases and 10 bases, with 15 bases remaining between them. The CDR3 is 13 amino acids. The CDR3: CASSTGGGQEQFF. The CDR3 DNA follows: TGTGCCAGCAGCACCGGGGGTGGACAAGAGCAGTTCTTC.

The CDR3 region is CASSQPGQGLHEQYF. In nucleotides, the CDR3 is TGTGCCAGCAGCCAACCGGGACAGGGGCTTCACGAGCAGTACTTC. The J gene is TRBJ2-7, the V gene TRBV4-2; 10 positions match TRBD1. V shed 2 bases and J 5 bases; nucleotides not matched to a gene: 6. CDR1 and CDR2 from the germline V gene are LGHNA and YNFKEQ. The CDR3 consists of 15 residues.

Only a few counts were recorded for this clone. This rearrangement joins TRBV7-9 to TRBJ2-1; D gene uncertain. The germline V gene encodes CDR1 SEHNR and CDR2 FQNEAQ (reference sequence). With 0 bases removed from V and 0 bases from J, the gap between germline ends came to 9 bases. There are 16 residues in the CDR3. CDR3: CASSLAGLSSYNEQFF. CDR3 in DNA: TGTGCCAGCAGCTTAGCTGGGCTCAGCTCCTACAATGAGCAGTTCTTC.

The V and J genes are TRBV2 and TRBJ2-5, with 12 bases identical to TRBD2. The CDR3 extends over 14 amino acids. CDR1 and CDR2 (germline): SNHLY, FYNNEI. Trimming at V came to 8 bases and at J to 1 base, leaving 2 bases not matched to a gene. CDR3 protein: CASSGLAGQETQYF. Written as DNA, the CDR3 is TGTGCCAGCTCGGGACTAGCGGGCCAAGAGACCCAGTACTTC.

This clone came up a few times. The CDR3 loop reads CASRRRDRVRESTNEKLFF. In DNA, the CDR3 is TGCGCCAGCAGGCGCCGGGACAGGGTGCGAGAGTCAACTAATGAAAAACTGTTTTTT. The chain combines TRBV23-1 with TRBJ1-4; 9 bases are a match to TRBD1. TRBV23-1 is assigned to the ORF class and has an uncertain function. This CDR3 has 19 amino acids. Trimming took 6 bases from V and 0 from J; bases not matched to a gene: 14.

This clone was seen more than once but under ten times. In DNA, the CDR3 is TGTGCCAGCAGTTTATCCCCGAGTAGCAGTGTTCGAGAGCAGTACTTC. Translation gives CASSLSPSSSVREQYF. The J gene is TRBJ2-7, the V gene TRBV27, with unresolved D. Germline CDR1 reads MNHEY; CDR2 reads SMNVEV (reference sequence). V lost 0 bases to trimming and J lost 7 bases, with 19 bases between them. This CDR3 spans 16 amino acids.

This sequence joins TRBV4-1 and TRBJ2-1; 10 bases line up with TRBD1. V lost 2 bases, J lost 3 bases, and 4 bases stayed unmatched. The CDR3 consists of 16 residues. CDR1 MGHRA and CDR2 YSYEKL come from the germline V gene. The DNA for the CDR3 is TGCGCCAGCAGCCAATTCGGACAGGGGGACTACAATGAGCAGTTCTTC. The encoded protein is CASSQFGQGDYNEQFF.